Listed here are 3 T cell receptor beta chains from one sample, sequenced in a study of cytomegalovirus exposure and HLA in healthy donors. In the PCR, 60 Vbeta and 13 Jbeta primers were used. Measured with immunoSEQ multiplex PCR; TCRdb has only the in-frame clones, and not every one. The sample shows about 170,000 clones, around 80% of them seen only once. Source material: PBMCs. Receptor source: a woman between 45 and 60 years old in good health and CMV-seropositive.

The chain couples TRBV30 to TRBJ2-1; D perhaps matches TRBD2 (5 bases). Between the trimmed V and J ends, which lost 1 base and 7 bases, there was a span of 17 bases. The germline gives CDR1 GTSNPN, CDR2 SVGIG (reference sequence). The CDR3 loop spans 15 amino acids. This chain's CDR3 is CAWSAPRRVGNEQFF. CDR3 DNA sequence: TGTGCCTGGAGTGCCCCCCGGCGGGTAGGTAATGAGCAGTTCTTC.

The chain recombines TRBV27 with TRBJ2-7, with a tentative D call TRBD1 (7 bases). V dropped 8 bases and J dropped 3 bases, with 14 bases sitting between them. Germline V gives CDR1 MNHEY, CDR2 SMNVEV (reference sequence). The CDR3 totals 13 residues. CDR3 coding DNA: TGTGCCAGCCGCTTCAGGGGGGACTACGAGCAGTACTTC. As protein: CASRFRGDYEQYF.

The chain links TRBV10-1 to TRBJ2-7, with D possibly being TRBD2 (5 bases). The CDR3 is 14 amino acids. With 3 bases removed from V and 3 bases from J, the gap between germline ends came to 12 bases. The germline V gene encodes CDR1 WNHNN and CDR2 SYGVQD (reference sequence). The CDR3 nucleotides are TGCGCCAGCAGTGAAACGGGAAGGCACTACGAGCAGTACTTC. Protein: CASSETGRHYEQYF.